This T cell receptor beta chain was observed in a study of regulatory T cells in long-lasting Graves disease. On the study more broadly: Freshly diagnosed Graves' patients had used antithyroid drugs for under 3 months. Study results and limitations: Favored usage of TRBV28, TRBJ1-2 and TRBJ2-5 was recorded in persistent disease. Sharing of public clonotypes was greater in persistent patients (2,741) than in new patients (about 970).

CDR1 and CDR2 from the germline V gene are MNHNS and SASEGT. This CDR3 has 17 amino acids. Time point defined: newly diagnosed GD, antithyroid drugs for less than 3 months. With RNA extracted from PBMCs as input, the TCR library was made. Each of the patients was recruited from an endocrinology department situated in Xi'an, China. On this clonotype: Its antigen remains unidentified.

CDR3 regions were amplified by Arm-PCR using iRepertoire HTBI primers to build TCR beta libraries. Each CDR3 protein is one row after TCRdb ran MiXCR on the multiplex PCR reads. Among some 250,000 distinct CDR3 sequences listed, approximately 20% were seen once. The source of this sequence is a female donor with Graves disease. Here the sequenced sample was peripheral blood mononuclear cells (PBMCs), taken at new diagnosis, from a patient treated with antithyroid drugs. V gene TRBV6-1 combines with J gene TRBJ2-7; unclear D gene. Near its end, the DNA agrees better with TRBJ2-5, so the J call may be wrong. The CDR3 loop reads CASSTPFEWLLVGTQYF. The CDR3 nucleotides read TGTGCCAGCAGTACCCCCTTTGAATGGTTGCTCGTTGGGACCCAGTACTTC.